This TCR beta chain is drawn from a study of early T cells in non-severe SARS-CoV-2 infection. Study-wide findings and caveats: VDJdb matches were skewed toward anti-spike CD8 T cell responses.

As for this clonotype: What it recognizes is unknown.

Researchers tagged individual cDNA molecules with unique molecular identifiers. TCRdb independently ran MiXCR on the 5' RACE reads; one entry per CDR3 protein. This table holds 65,000 to 95,000 distinct CDR3 sequences, roughly a sixth found once. V lost 4 bases, J lost 8 bases, and 9 bases stayed unmatched. The CDR3 loop spans 15 amino acids. The sequence was collected from an adult who was a healthcare worker with PCR-confirmed SARS-CoV-2 infection or an uninfected control (not recorded which). The specimen was whole blood. The chain recombines TRBV12-3 or TRBV12-4 with TRBJ2-1; 9 nucleotides line up with TRBD2. The CDR3 nucleotides are TGTGCCAGCAGTTACGCTCTAGCGGGAAGGGATGAGCAGTTCTTC. Its protein product is CASSYALAGRDEQFF.